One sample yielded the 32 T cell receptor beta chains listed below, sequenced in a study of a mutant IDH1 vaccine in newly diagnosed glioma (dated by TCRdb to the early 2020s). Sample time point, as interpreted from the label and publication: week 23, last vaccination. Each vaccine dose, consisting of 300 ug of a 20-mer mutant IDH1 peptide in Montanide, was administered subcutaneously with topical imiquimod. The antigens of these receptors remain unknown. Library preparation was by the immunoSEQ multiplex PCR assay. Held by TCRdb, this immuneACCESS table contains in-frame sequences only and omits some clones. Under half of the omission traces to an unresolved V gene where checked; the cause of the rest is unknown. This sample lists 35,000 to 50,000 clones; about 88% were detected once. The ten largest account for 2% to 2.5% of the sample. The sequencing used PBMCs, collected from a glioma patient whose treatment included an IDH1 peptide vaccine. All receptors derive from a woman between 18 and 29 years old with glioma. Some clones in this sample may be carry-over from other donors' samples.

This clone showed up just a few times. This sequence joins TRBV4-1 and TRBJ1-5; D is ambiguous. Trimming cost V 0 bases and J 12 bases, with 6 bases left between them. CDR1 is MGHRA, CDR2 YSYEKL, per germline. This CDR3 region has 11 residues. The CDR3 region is CASSQDGGQHF. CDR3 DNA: TGCGCCAGCAGCCAAGATGGAGGCCAGCATTTT.

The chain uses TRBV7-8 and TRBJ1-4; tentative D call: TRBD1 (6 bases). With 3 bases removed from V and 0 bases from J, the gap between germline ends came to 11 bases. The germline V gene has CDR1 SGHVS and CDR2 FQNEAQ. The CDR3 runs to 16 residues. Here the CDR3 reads CASSLDRPATNEKLFF. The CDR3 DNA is TGTGCCAGCAGCTTGGACAGACCAGCAACTAATGAAAAACTGTTTTTT. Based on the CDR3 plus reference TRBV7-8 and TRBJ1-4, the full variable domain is GAGVSQSPRYKVAKRGQDVALRCDPISGHVSLFWYQQALGQGPEFLTYFQNEAQLDKSGLPSDRFFAERPEGSVSTLKIQRTQQEDSAVYLCASSLDRPATNEKLFFGSGTQLSVL.

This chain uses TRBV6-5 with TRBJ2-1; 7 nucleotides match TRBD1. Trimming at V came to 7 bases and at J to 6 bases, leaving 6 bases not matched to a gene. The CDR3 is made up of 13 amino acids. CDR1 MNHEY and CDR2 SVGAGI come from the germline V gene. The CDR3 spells CASKNPGGNEQFF. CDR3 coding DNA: TGTGCCAGCAAGAACCCAGGGGGCAATGAGCAGTTCTTC.

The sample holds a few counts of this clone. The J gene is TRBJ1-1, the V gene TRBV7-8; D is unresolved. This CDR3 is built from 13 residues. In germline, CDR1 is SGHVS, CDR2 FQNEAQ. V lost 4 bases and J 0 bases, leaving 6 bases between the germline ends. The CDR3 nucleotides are TGTGCCAGCAGCTGGTCAGTGAACACTGAAGCTTTCTTT. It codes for CASSWSVNTEAFF.

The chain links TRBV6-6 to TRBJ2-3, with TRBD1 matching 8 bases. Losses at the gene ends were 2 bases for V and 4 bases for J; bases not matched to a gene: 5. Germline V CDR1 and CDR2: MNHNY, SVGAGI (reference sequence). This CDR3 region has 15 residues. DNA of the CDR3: TGTGCCAGCAGTTACCGGACAGGGCTTTCAGATACGCAGTATTTT. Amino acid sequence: CASSYRTGLSDTQYF.

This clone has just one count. CDR3 bases: TGTGCCAGCAGCTTGGGGGGGCTTAGCTCTGGAAACACCATATATTTT. Translating it yields CASSLGGLSSGNTIYF. This rearrangement joins TRBV5-6 to TRBJ1-3; possibly TRBD1 for D (6 bases). The CDR3 is made up of 16 amino acids. Trimming left V 0 bases short and J 0 bases short, with 10 bases between. Germline V gene lookup returns CDR1 SGHDT and CDR2 YYEEEE.

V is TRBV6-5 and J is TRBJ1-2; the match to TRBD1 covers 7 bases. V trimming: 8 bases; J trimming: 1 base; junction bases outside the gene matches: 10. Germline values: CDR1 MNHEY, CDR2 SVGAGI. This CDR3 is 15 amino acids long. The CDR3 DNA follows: TGTGCCAGCTCATTCCAGGGGGGCGATAACTATGGCTACACCTTC. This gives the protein CASSFQGGDNYGYTF.

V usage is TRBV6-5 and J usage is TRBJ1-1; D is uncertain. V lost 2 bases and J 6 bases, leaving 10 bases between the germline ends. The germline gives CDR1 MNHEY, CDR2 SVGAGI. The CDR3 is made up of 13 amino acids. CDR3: CASSYDLRAEAFF. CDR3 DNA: TGTGCCAGCAGTTACGACCTTCGGGCTGAAGCTTTCTTT.

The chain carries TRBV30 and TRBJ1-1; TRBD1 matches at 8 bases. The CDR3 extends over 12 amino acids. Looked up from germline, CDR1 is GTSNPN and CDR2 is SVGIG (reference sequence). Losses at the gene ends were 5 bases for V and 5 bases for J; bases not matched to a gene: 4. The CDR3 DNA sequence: TGTGCCTGGCAGGGGGCGGATACTGAAGCTTTCTTT. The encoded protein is CAWQGADTEAFF.

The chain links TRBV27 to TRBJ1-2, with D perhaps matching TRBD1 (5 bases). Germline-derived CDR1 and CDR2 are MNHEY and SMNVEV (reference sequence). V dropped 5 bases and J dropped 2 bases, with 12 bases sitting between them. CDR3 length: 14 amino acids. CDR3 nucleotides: TGTGCCAGCAGTCCAGGGTCGGGGAACTATGGCTACACCTTC. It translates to CASSPGSGNYGYTF.

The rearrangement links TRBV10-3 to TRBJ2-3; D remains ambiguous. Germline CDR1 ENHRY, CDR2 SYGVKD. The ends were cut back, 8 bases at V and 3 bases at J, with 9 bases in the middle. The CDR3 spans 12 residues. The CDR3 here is CAIAAGTDTQYF. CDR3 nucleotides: TGTGCCATCGCGGCAGGAACAGATACGCAGTATTTT.

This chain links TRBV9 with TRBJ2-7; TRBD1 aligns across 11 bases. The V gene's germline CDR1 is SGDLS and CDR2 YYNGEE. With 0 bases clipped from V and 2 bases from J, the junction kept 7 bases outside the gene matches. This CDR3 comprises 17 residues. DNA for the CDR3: TGTGCCAGCAGCGTAGGGGGACAGGGGGTCAGAGCCTACGAGCAGTACTTC. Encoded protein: CASSVGGQGVRAYEQYF.

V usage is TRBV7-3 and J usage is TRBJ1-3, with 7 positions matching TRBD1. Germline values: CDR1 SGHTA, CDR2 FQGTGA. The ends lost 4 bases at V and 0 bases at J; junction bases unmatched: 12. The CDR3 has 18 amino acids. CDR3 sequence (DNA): TGTGCCAGCAGCTCCACCGGGACAGACACTACCTCTGGAAACACCATATATTTT. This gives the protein CASSSTGTDTTSGNTIYF.

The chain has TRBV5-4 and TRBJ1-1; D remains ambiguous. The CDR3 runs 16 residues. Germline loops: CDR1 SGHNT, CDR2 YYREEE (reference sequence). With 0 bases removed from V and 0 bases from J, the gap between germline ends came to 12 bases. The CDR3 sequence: CASSLARQSLNTEAFF. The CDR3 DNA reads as TGTGCCAGCAGCTTGGCCAGGCAGAGCCTGAACACTGAAGCTTTCTTT.

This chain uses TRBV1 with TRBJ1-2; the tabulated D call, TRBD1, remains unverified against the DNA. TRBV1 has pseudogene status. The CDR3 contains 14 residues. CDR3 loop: CTSSHETGGAGYTF. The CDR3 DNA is TGCACCAGCAGCCACGAAACAGGGGGCGCTGGCTACACCTTC.

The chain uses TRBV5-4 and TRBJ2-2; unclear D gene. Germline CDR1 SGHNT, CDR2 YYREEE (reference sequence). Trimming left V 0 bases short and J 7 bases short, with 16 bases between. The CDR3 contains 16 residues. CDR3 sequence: CASSLEPTGVDGELFF. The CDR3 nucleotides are TGTGCCAGCAGCTTGGAACCGACTGGGGTCGACGGGGAGCTGTTTTTT.

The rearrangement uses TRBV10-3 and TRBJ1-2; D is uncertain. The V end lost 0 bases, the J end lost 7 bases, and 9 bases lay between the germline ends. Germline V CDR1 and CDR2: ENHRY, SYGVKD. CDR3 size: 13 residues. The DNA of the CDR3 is TGTGCCATCAGTGAGTCGAGGGTTCTTGGCTACACCTTC. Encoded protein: CAISESRVLGYTF.

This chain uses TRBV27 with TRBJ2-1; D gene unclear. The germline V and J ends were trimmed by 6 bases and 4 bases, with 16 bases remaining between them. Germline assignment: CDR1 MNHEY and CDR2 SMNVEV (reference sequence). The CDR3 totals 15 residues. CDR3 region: CASSRDGPSYNEQFF. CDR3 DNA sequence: TGTGCCAGCAGCCGCGACGGACCCTCATACAATGAGCAGTTCTTC.

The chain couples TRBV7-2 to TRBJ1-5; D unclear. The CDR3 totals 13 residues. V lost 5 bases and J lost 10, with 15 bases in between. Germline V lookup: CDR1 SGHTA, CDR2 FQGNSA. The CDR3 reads CASSHPGFRPQHF. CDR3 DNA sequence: TGTGCCAGCAGCCACCCCGGGTTCCGACCCCAGCATTTT. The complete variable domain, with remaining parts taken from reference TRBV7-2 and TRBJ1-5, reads GAGVSQSPSNKVTEKGKDVELRCDPISGHTALYWYRQSLGQGLEFLIYFQGNSAPDKSGLPSDRFSAERTGGSVSTLTIQRTQQEDSAVYLCASSHPGFRPQHFGDGTRLSIL.

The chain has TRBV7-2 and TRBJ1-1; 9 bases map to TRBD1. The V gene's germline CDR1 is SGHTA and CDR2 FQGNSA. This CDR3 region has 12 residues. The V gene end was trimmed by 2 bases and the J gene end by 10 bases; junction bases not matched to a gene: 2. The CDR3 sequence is CASSLLQGAAFF. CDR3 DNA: TGTGCCAGCAGCTTACTACAGGGGGCAGCTTTCTTT.

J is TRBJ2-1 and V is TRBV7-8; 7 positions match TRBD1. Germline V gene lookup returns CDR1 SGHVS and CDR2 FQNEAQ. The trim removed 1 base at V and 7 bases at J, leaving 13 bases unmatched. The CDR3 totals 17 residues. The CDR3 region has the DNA TGTGCCAGCAGCTTAGTTGAGGGGGCGGCGGTGGGGAATGAGCAGTTCTTC. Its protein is CASSLVEGAAVGNEQFF.

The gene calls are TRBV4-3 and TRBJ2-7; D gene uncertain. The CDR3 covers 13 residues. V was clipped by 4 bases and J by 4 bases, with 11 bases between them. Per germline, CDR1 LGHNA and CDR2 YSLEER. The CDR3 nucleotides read TGCGCCAGCAGCCTGGGAAGGGTGTACGAGCAGTACTTC. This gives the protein CASSLGRVYEQYF.

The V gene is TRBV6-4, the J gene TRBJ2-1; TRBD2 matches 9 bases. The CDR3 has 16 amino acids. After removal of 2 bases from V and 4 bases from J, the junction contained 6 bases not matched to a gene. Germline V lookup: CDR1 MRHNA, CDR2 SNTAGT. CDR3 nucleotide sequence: TGTGCCAGCAGTGACGGGGGCGGGGGGGCGTACAATGAGCAGTTCTTC. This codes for CASSDGGGGAYNEQFF.

CDR3 DNA sequence: TGCGCCAGCAGCCCCCTGGGGGCAACCTCCGGCTACACCTTC. Residues: CASSPLGATSGYTF. The chain has TRBV5-1 and TRBJ1-2, with a weak D call TRBD1 (6 bases). Germline V gene lookup returns CDR1 SGHRS and CDR2 YFSETQ. Trimming shortened V by 4 bases and J by 8 bases, and 18 bases separated the two germline ends. The CDR3 has 14 residues.

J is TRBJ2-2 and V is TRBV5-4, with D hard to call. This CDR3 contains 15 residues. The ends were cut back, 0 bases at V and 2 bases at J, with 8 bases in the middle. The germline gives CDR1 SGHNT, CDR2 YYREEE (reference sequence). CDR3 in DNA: TGTGCCAGCAGCTTGGTAGGGCTCAACACCGGGGAGCTGTTTTTT. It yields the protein CASSLVGLNTGELFF.

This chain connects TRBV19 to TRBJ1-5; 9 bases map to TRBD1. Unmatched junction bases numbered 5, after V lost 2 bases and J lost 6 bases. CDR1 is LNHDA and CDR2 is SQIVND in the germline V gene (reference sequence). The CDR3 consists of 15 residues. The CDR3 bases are TGTGCCAGTAGTATAACGGGACAGGGTGGTCAGCCCCAGCATTTT. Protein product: CASSITGQGGQPQHF.

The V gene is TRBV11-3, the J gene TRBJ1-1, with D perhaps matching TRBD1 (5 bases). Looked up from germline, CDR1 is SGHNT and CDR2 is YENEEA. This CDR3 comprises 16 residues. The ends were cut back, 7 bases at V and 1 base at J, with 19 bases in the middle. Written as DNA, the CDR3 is TGTGCCAGCACCCAGAGAGGGACCCGGCAGAACACTGAAGCTTTCTTT. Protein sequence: CASTQRGTRQNTEAFF.

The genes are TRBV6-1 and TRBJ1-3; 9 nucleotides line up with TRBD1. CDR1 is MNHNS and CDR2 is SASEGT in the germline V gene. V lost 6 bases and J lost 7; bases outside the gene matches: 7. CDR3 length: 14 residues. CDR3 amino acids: CASSETGGRNTIYF. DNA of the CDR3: TGTGCCAGCAGCGAGACAGGGGGACGGAACACCATATATTTT.

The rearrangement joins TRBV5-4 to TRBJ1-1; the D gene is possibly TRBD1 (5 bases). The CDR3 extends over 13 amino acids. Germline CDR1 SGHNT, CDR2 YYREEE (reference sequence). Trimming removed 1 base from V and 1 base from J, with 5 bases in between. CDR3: CASSLTGNTEAFF. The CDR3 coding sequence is TGTGCCAGCAGCTTGACAGGGAACACTGAAGCTTTCTTT.

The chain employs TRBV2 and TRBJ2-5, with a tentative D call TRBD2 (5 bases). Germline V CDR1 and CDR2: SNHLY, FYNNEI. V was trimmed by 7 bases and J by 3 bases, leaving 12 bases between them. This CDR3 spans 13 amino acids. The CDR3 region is CASKLAGKETQYF. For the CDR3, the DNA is TGTGCCAGCAAGCTTGCGGGTAAAGAGACCCAGTACTTC.

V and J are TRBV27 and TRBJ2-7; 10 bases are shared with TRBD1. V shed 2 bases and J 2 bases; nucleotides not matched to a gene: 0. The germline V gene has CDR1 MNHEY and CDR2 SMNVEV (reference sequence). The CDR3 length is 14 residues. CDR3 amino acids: CASSLGTGAYEQYF. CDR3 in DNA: TGTGCCAGCAGTTTAGGGACAGGGGCCTACGAGCAGTACTTC.

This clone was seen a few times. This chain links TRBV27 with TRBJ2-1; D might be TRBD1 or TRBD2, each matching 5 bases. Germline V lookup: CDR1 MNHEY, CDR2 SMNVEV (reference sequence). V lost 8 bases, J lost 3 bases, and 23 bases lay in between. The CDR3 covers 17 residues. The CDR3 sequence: CASRREGVGLVYNEQFF. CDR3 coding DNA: TGTGCCAGCCGTCGAGAGGGAGTGGGGCTGGTCTACAATGAGCAGTTCTTC.